Below, 24 T cell receptor beta chains from the same sample are listed, as sequenced in a study of human T cells and chemical hapten exposure. Documented time point: patch test 1, 2 weeks after DPC sensitization. Sample treatment: therapeutic diphenylcyclopropenone sensitization with weekly scalp DPC. MiXCR, applied by TCRdb to the RACE reads, yields one record per CDR3 protein. The sample has 85,000 or so distinct CDR3 sequences; about 11% are singletons. Specimen: whole blood, collected in connection with sensitization to the hapten diphenylcyclopropenone (DPC). The receptors shown here come from a woman aged 50 to 60 with alopecia areata. Some clones in this sample may be carry-over from other donors' samples.

In nucleotides, the CDR3 is TGTGCCAGCAGTCCGAGGGGGAGAAACACCGGGGAGCTGTTTTTT. This gives the protein CASSPRGRNTGELFF. The V call is TRBV6-2 or TRBV6-3, the J call TRBJ2-2; possible D gene TRBD1, 6 bases. Per germline, CDR1 MNHEY and CDR2 SVGEGT. The CDR3 spans 15 residues. Trimming cost V 5 bases and J 2 bases, with 12 bases left between them.

Of note for this clonotype: This may arise from a read error, as a much more abundant clone is one base away. The V gene is TRBV4-1, the J gene TRBJ2-5, with 8 nucleotides matching TRBD2. The CDR3 totals 14 residues. CDR1 is MGHRA and CDR2 is YSYEKL in the germline V gene. CDR3 sequence (DNA): TGCGACAGCAGCCAATATAATAGCGGGGTGGCCCAGTACTTC. Encoded protein: CDSSQYNSGVAQYF.

This clonotype has a single count. V is TRBV12-3 or TRBV12-4 and J is TRBJ1-2; weak D call: TRBD1 (5 bases). Between the trimmed V and J ends, which lost 6 bases and 5 bases, there was a span of 16 bases. The CDR3 covers 14 residues. CDR3 coding DNA: TGTGCCAGCAGCACGGAGCAGGGACGGTATGGCTACACCTTC. Translated, it gives CASSTEQGRYGYTF.

This clonotype was found a few times. The V gene is TRBV29-1, the J gene TRBJ2-7; no clear D. The V end lost 0 bases, the J end lost 2 bases, and 17 bases lay between the germline ends. The CDR3 runs to 16 residues. Germline V gives CDR1 SQVTM, CDR2 ANQGSEA. The chain's CDR3 is CSVEDRTHKSAYEQYF. The CDR3 region has the DNA TGCAGCGTTGAAGACCGGACGCACAAATCGGCCTACGAGCAGTACTTC.

This clonotype was seen repeatedly, ten times or more. V gene TRBV6-6 combines with J gene TRBJ1-2, with TRBD1 matching over 8 bases. Germline V gives CDR1 MNHNY, CDR2 SVGAGI (reference sequence). This CDR3 has 15 amino acids. J gave up 0 bases and V 6 bases, and 6 bases lay outside the gene matches. The CDR3 reads CASRRGQGANYGYTF. CDR3 in DNA: TGTGCCAGCAGACGTGGACAGGGAGCTAACTATGGCTACACCTTC.

The sample holds a few counts of this clonotype. The chain uses TRBV27 and TRBJ1-3; the match to TRBD1 covers 7 bases. The CDR3 contains 13 residues. Germline CDR1 is MNHEY and CDR2 is SMNVEV (reference sequence). Trimming removed 6 bases from V and 4 bases from J; junction bases left unmatched: 3. The CDR3 DNA is TGTGCCAGCAGCCGGGACAGAGGAAACACCATATATTTT. Protein sequence: CASSRDRGNTIYF.

The sample holds a few counts of this clonotype. V usage is TRBV5-1 and J usage is TRBJ1-1; the D gene is possibly TRBD1 (5 bases). Germline CDR1 SGHRS, CDR2 YFSETQ. The CDR3 has 16 residues. V lost 4 bases to trimming and J lost 0 bases, with 16 bases between them. This CDR3 is CASSTQPGTVNTEAFF. The CDR3 DNA sequence: TGCGCCAGCAGCACCCAACCCGGGACGGTGAACACTGAAGCTTTCTTT.

This clonotype occurred many times. The rearrangement uses TRBV29-1 and TRBJ2-3; 8 bases match TRBD2. The V gene end was trimmed by 4 bases and the J gene end by 2 bases; junction bases not matched to a gene: 5. The CDR3 is made up of 14 amino acids. In germline, CDR1 is SQVTM, CDR2 ANQGSEA. CDR3 in DNA: TGCAGCGTTGCGCCTAGCGGGCCCACAGATACGCAGTATTTT. It is translated as CSVAPSGPTDTQYF.

Here the CDR3 DNA reads TGTGCCAGTAGTATTGGGGACGAGCAGTTCTTC. It codes for CASSIGDEQFF. This chain joins TRBV19 and TRBJ2-1; either TRBD1 or TRBD2 may fit D (5 bases each). The germline V and J ends were trimmed by 3 bases and 10 bases, with 7 bases remaining between them. CDR1 and CDR2 from the germline V gene are LNHDA and SQIVND (reference sequence). The CDR3 loop spans 11 amino acids. The full variable domain, rest sourced from reference TRBV19 and TRBJ2-1, is DGGITQSPKYLFRKEGQNVTLSCEQNLNHDAMYWYRQDPGQGLRLIYYSQIVNDFQKGDIAEGYSVSREKKESFPLTVTSAQKNPTAFYLCASSIGDEQFFGPGTRLTVL.

This clonotype came up a few times. The chain couples TRBV7-6 to TRBJ2-1; D remains unclear. This CDR3 has 15 amino acids. The germline gives CDR1 SGHVS, CDR2 FNYEAQ. V was cut by 3 bases and J by 9 bases, with 18 bases left in between. The CDR3 loop is CASSLGEDGSPEQFF. In DNA, the CDR3 is TGTGCCAGCAGCTTGGGCGAGGACGGCTCGCCTGAGCAGTTCTTC.

V gene TRBV14 combines with J gene TRBJ2-1, with 8 positions matching TRBD1. Germline V gene data show CDR1 as SGHDN and CDR2 as FVKESK. J lost 3 bases, V lost 4 bases, and 5 bases had no gene match. The CDR3 spans 15 residues. The CDR3 here is CASSPLTGVYNEQFF. The CDR3 region has the DNA TGTGCCAGCAGCCCACTGACAGGGGTCTACAATGAGCAGTTCTTC.

This clonotype was recorded many times. The chain joins TRBV14 to TRBJ2-1, with 7 bases lining up with TRBD1. V lost 3 bases to trimming and J lost 4 bases; unmatched junction nucleotides: 15. The length of the CDR3 is 18 residues. CDR1 is SGHDN and CDR2 is FVKESK in the germline V gene. Here the CDR3 reads CASSQLSRTGLSYNEQFF. The CDR3 coding sequence is TGTGCCAGCAGCCAGCTATCACGGACAGGTCTCTCTTACAATGAGCAGTTCTTC.

This clonotype was recorded many times. The CDR3 bases are TGTGCCAGCAGCACGGACAGGGCGGGCGAGCAGTACTTC. Protein: CASSTDRAGEQYF. This rearrangement joins TRBV7-2 to TRBJ2-7; 8 positions agree with TRBD1. V lost 5 bases to trimming and J lost 6 bases; unmatched junction nucleotides: 6. This CDR3 contains 13 residues. CDR1 SGHTA and CDR2 FQGNSA come from the germline V gene.

Points on this clonotype: One base away lies a much larger clone, so this may be a sequencing read error. The CDR3, as DNA: TGTACCAGCAGTGTGGCAGACTATGGCTACACCTTC. This codes for CTSSVADYGYTF. The chain combines TRBV2 with TRBJ1-2; D not certain. CDR1 SNHLY and CDR2 FYNNEI come from the germline V gene. This CDR3 contains 12 residues.

This chain links TRBV7-8 with TRBJ2-7; the match to TRBD2 covers 10 bases. CDR1 and CDR2 from the germline V gene are SGHVS and FQNEAQ. V lost 2 bases, J lost 2 bases, and 0 bases stayed unmatched. This CDR3 is built from 14 residues. The CDR3 sequence is CASSLLAGAYEQYF. The DNA for the CDR3 is TGTGCCAGCAGCTTACTAGCGGGAGCCTACGAGCAGTACTTC.

The V gene is TRBV7-6, the J gene TRBJ1-4; D gene ambiguous. The V gene's germline CDR1 is SGHVS and CDR2 FNYEAQ. This CDR3 has 14 amino acids. The V end lost 1 base, the J end lost 8 bases, and 11 bases lay between the germline ends. CDR3: CASSLGPPGEKLFF. Written as DNA, the CDR3 is TGTGCCAGCAGCTTAGGGCCTCCAGGCGAAAAACTGTTTTTT.

Worth noting for this clonotype: Its ends do not fully match the called genes, so a read error is possible. The chain combines TRBV29-1 with TRBJ2-3, with D perhaps matching TRBD1 (6 bases). The germline gives CDR1 SQVTM, CDR2 ANQGSEA. The CDR3 contains 13 residues. This CDR3 is CSIEGQGPGTQYF. The CDR3 DNA follows: TGCAGCATTGAAGGCCAGGGGCCGGGTACGCAGTATTTT.

This clonotype was seen many times. The chain combines TRBV5-1 with TRBJ2-7; the match to TRBD2 covers 7 bases. V lost 3 bases and J lost 2; bases outside the gene matches: 17. Germline V gene sequence: CDR1 SGHRS, CDR2 YFSETQ. The CDR3 totals 18 residues. The CDR3 here is CASSSRGRGGVVAYEQYF. CDR3 bases: TGCGCCAGCAGCTCCCGGGGCCGCGGGGGTGTGGTTGCCTACGAGCAGTACTTC.

The V call is TRBV24-1, the J call TRBJ2-3; D is undetermined. Trimming took 6 bases from V and 3 from J, leaving 12 bases between them. This CDR3 spans 14 amino acids. Germline assignment: CDR1 KGHDR and CDR2 SFDVKD. Here the CDR3 reads CATSPPVGTDTQYF. As DNA, the CDR3 is TGTGCCACCAGTCCTCCCGTGGGGACAGATACGCAGTATTTT.

This clonotype was detected a few times. The rearrangement joins TRBV6-2 or TRBV6-3 to TRBJ2-7; no firm D call. Trimming took off 6 bases at V and 3 bases at J, with 9 bases between the two ends. In germline, CDR1 is MNHEY, CDR2 SVGEGT. The CDR3 extends over 12 amino acids. The CDR3 loop is CASSQTIYEQYF. CDR3 nucleotide sequence: TGTGCCAGCAGCCAGACAATCTACGAGCAGTACTTC.

Ten or more counts support this clonotype. This chain links TRBV28 with TRBJ1-5; no clear D. There are 16 residues in the CDR3. Germline V gene data show CDR1 as MDHEN and CDR2 as SYDVKM. V was pared by 5 bases and J by 4 bases, with 18 bases between. CDR3: CASSPLDRDRNQPQHF. CDR3 nucleotides: TGTGCCAGCAGTCCACTAGATAGGGATCGAAATCAGCCCCAGCATTTT.

This clonotype was counted a few times. The J gene is TRBJ1-1, the V gene TRBV6-5; TRBD1 aligns across 9 bases. Germline values: CDR1 MNHEY, CDR2 SVGAGI. This CDR3 has 14 amino acids. The V and J ends lost 7 bases and 4 bases, in that order; junction bases with no gene match: 7. CDR3 sequence reads: CASTHDRGGTEAFF. The CDR3 nucleotides read TGTGCCAGCACCCATGACAGGGGGGGCACTGAAGCTTTCTTT.

This clonotype was seen a few times. The chain couples TRBV18 to TRBJ2-7; 10 nucleotides agree with TRBD2. This CDR3 is built from 14 residues. Germline V gene sequence: CDR1 KGHSH, CDR2 LQKENI. With 5 bases clipped from V and 6 bases from J, the junction kept 7 bases outside the gene matches. The CDR3 DNA reads TGTGCCAGCTCAAAAACTAGCGGGGTAGTCGAGCAGTACTTC. Translated, it gives CASSKTSGVVEQYF.

This clonotype showed up many times. The gene calls are TRBV7-2 and TRBJ1-2, with 9 nucleotides matching TRBD1. The CDR3 is made up of 16 amino acids. CDR1 is SGHTA, CDR2 FQGNSA, per germline. The ends lost 1 base at V and 4 bases at J; junction bases unmatched: 7. CDR3 sequence (DNA): TGTGCCAGCAGCTTAGAGGGATCGACAGGGGGCTATGGCTACACCTTC. Encoded protein: CASSLEGSTGGYGYTF.